This T cell receptor (beta chain) was sequenced in a study of blood T cells in healthy people across ages. PCR was performed a second time for 7 to 11 cycles using a sample-barcoded 5' primer and a J-beta primer mix. Each single sample gave us at least 2.5 million CDR3-containing paired-end reads. TCRdb passed the 5' RACE reads through MiXCR, listing each CDR3 protein once. There are 850,000 to 1,000,000 distinct CDR3 sequences in the sample; roughly 51% occur only once, and about a fifth lies in the top ten. Material: blood. This TCR was recovered from an older woman in good health.

The CDR3 spells CASSRVGAVGRVQETQYF. The DNA of the CDR3 is TGTGCCAGCAGCCGAGTCGGGGCAGTAGGGAGGGTCCAAGAGACCCAGTACTTC. This chain connects TRBV14 to TRBJ2-5; 7 positions agree with TRBD2. This CDR3 region has 18 residues. Losses at the gene ends were 4 bases for V and 1 base for J; bases not matched to a gene: 15. The germline V gene has CDR1 SGHDN and CDR2 FVKESK.